The text below deals with one T cell receptor (beta chain). The assay was immunoSEQ multiplex PCR, and TCRdb's table has in-frame clones only and misses some. The repertoire holds about 240,000 clones, with roughly 81% as singletons. This record belongs to a study of blood T cell repertoires in COVID-19. Study context: From T cells, B-cell-depleted T cells, or PBMCs came the material, which was cDNA or gDNA.

The CDR3 has 15 amino acids. In germline, CDR1 is GTSNPN, CDR2 SVGIG (reference sequence). V lost 2 bases to trimming and J lost 6 bases; unmatched junction nucleotides: 8. Material for sequencing was peripheral blood. V gene TRBV30 combines with J gene TRBJ1-5; 9 bases are a match to TRBD1. The clonotype comes from a woman of 80 years or more with COVID-19, enrolled during active disease. DNA of the CDR3: TGTGCCTGGAGTCCAACAGGGGGCTTTGGTCAGCCCCAGCATTTT. Translation: CAWSPTGGFGQPQHF.